The T cell receptor (beta chain) described here comes from a study of T cell repertoires in cytomegalovirus infection. Study at large: Newly reported HLA-C-restricted and thoroughly characterized HLA-B-restricted CMV epitopes were employed. In public TCR beta signatures, there were indications of both CMV infection and matching HLA type. Overall study findings and caveats: Adding up the frequency of public TCR beta families identified people who carried CMV plus the relevant HLA.

The CDR3 runs 15 residues. V lost 3 bases, J lost 1 base, and 14 bases lay in between. Per germline, CDR1 DFQATT and CDR2 SNEGSKA (reference sequence). This clonotype was observed once. What it binds is unknown. From the reads, TCRdb called clonotypes with MiXCR, one entry per CDR3 protein. Of about 890,000 distinct CDR3 sequences listed, approximately 31% were seen once; the top ten hold around 15%. The chain joins TRBV20-1 to TRBJ2-3; perhaps TRBD1 as D (5 bases). The TCR sequence derives from a human donor in good health (CMV status not recorded). Some clones in this sample may be carry-over from other donors' samples. The sample in question was cultured CD8+ T cells from PBMCs, obtained from culture after CMV antigen stimulation. Here the CDR3 DNA reads TGCAGTGCTAGGGATGACAGCCATCGCACAGATACGCAGTATTTT. Protein: CSARDDSHRTDTQYF.